This T cell receptor beta chain originates from a study of blood T cell repertoires in COVID-19. The overall study: Acute and convalescent COVID-19 specimens originated in the United States, Italy and Spain. T cells, B-cell-depleted T cells, or PBMCs provided the cDNA or gDNA that served as material.

Per the authors' pipeline: How many nucleated cells were present was estimated from reference gene primer amplification. The assay was immunoSEQ multiplex PCR, and TCRdb's table has in-frame clones only and misses some. V and J calls and clone size are as listed in that table; D and trimming were resolved from the DNA. The data show around 79,000 clones, more than 85% seen once. V trimming: 6 bases; J trimming: 7 bases; junction bases outside the gene matches: 9. Germline CDR1 SGHAT, CDR2 FQNNGV. There are 15 residues in the CDR3. The sequenced sample was peripheral blood. This clonotype originated in a man between 65 and 80 years old with active or convalescent COVID-19. The chain links TRBV11-2 to TRBJ1-6; 7 bases line up with TRBD1. CDR3 region: CASRSSGTVNSPLHF. CDR3 nucleotides: TGTGCCAGCAGATCCTCCGGGACAGTAAATTCACCCCTCCACTTT.